This TCR beta chain was identified during a study of blood T cell repertoires in COVID-19. Study details: The United States, Italy and Spain were the sources of the acute and convalescent COVID-19 samples. In each case, the material was cDNA or gDNA derived from T cells, B-cell-depleted T cells, or PBMCs.

Per the germline V gene, CDR1 is MDHEN and CDR2 is SYDVKM. The CDR3 consists of 15 residues. In the case of this clone: One end of the junction varies from germline; a read error may be responsible.

Authors' data handling: Amplification with reference gene primers provided the estimates of nucleated cell counts. The data were produced by immunoSEQ multiplex PCR, yet TCRdb's version contains in-frame clones alone and is incomplete. The V and J calls and clone size come from that table; D and trimming were worked out from the DNA. The sample has a few hundred thousand clones; around 86% are singletons. The specimen sequenced was peripheral blood. The V gene is TRBV28, the J gene TRBJ2-4; D is possibly TRBD1 (5 bases). This receptor was taken from a woman aged 45-59 years with acute or convalescent COVID-19. The CDR3 coding sequence is TGTGCCACCAGTTTAGGAAAGGGGTATTCTAACATTCAGTACTTC. As protein: CATSLGKGYSNIQYF.